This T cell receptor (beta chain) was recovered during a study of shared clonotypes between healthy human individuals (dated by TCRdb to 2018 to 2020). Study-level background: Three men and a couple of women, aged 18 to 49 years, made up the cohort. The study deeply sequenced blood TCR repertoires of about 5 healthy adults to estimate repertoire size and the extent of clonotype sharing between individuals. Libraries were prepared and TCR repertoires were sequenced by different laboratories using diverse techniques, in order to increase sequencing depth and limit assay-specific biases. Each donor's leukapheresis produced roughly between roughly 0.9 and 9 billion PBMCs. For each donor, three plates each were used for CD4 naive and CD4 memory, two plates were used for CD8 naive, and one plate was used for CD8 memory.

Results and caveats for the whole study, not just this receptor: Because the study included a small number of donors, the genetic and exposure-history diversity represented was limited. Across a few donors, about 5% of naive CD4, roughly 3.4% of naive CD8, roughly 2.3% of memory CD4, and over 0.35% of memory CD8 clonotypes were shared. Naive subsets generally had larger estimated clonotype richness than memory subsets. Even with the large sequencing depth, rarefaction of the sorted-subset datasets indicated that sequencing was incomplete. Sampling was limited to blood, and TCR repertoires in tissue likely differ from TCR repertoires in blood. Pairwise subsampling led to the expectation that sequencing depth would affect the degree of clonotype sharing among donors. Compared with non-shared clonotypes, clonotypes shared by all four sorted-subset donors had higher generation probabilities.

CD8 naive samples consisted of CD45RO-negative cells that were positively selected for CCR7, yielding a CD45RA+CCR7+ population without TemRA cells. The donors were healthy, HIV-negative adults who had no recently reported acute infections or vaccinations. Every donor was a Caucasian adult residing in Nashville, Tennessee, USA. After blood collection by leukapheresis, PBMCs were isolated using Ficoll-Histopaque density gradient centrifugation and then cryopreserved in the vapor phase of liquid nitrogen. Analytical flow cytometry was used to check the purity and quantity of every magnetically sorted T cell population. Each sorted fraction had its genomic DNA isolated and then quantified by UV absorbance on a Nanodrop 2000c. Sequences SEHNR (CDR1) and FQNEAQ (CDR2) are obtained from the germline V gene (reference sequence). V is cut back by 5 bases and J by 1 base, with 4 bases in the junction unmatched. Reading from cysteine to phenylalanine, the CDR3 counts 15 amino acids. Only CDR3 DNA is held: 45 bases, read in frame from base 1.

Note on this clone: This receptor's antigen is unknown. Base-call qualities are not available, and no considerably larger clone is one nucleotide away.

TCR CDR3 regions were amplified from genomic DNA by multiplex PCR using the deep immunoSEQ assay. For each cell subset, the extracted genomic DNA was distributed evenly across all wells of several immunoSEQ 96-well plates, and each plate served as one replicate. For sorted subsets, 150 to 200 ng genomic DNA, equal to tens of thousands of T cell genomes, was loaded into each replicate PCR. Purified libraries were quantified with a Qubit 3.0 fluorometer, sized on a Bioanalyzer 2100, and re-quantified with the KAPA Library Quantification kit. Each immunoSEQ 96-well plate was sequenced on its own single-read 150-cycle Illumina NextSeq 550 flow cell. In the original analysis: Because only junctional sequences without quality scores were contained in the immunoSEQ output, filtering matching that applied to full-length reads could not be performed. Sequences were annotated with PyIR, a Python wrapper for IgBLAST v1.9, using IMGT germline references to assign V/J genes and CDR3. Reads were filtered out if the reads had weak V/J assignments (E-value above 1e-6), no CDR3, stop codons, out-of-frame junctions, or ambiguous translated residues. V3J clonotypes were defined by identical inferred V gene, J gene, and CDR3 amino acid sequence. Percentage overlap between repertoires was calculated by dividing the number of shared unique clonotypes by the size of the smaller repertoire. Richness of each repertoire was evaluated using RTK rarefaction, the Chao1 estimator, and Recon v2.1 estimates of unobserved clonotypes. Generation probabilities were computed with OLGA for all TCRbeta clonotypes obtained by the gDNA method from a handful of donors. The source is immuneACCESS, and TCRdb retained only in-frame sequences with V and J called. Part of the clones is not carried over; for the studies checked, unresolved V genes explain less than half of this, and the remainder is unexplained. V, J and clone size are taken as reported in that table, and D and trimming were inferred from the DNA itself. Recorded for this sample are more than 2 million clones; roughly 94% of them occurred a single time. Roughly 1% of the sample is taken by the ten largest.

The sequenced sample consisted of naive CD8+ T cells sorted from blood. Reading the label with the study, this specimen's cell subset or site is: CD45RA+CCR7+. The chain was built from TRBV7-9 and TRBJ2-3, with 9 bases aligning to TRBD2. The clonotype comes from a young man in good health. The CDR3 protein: CASSELAGGTDTQYF. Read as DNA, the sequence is TGTGCCAGCAGCGAATTAGCGGGGGGCACAGATACGCAGTATTTT.